This T cell receptor (beta chain) came from a study of cytotoxic CD8 clonotypes in ibrutinib-treated CLL. Study-wide findings and caveats: Clonality increased at ibrutinib response and stayed stable in sustained remission. At progression, however, it fell back toward baseline.

Assay used: immunoSEQ multiplex PCR; TCRdb lists only in-frame clones, some missing. Among about 300,000 clones listed, more than 70% were seen once. V was shortened by 3 bases and J by 6 bases, with 12 bases between the two germline ends. Germline V gene data show CDR1 as SGHVS and CDR2 as FQNEAQ. The CDR3 sequence is 13 residues long. This clone was observed a single time. The target antigen is unknown. The sample in question was PBMCs, obtained at disease progression, from a patient treated with ibrutinib. This chain connects TRBV7-8 to TRBJ2-7, with D perhaps matching TRBD1 (5 bases). The TCR was taken from a human donor with chronic lymphocytic leukemia. The CDR3 DNA reads as TGTGCCAGCAGCTTCATCGTTCAGGGCGAGCAGTACTTC. Translating it yields CASSFIVQGEQYF.